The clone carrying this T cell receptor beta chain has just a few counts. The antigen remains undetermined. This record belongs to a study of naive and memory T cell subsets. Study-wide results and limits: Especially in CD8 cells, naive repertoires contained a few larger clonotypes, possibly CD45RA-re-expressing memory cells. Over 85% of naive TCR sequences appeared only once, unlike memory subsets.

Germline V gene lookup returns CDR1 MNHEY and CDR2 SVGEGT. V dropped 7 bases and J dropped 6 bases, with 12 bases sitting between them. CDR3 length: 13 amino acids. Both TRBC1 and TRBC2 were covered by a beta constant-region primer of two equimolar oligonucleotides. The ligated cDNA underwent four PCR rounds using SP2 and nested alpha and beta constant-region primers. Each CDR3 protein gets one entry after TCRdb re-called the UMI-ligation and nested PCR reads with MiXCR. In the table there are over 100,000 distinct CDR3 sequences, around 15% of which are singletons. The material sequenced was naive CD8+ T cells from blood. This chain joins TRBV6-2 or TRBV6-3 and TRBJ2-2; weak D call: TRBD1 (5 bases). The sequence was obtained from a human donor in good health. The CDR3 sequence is CASMSGLAGELFF. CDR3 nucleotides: TGTGCCAGCATGTCAGGGTTGGCCGGGGAGCTGTTTTTT.